This is a list of T cell receptor beta chains from one sample in a study of cytomegalovirus exposure and HLA in healthy donors. Using immunoSEQ multiplex PCR, the repertoire was profiled, and TCRdb retains in-frame clones only, with some absent. The sample has under 200,000 clones, around four fifths seen once. Sequencing input: PBMCs. These receptors were taken from a woman aged 45 to 65 in good health and CMV-seropositive. Both conserved end residues are part of each CDR3. The order of the fields is clone size, CDR3 length, D gene, J gene, V gene, CDR3 protein, CDR3 DNA. The D gene is left open where the match is weak. Clone size is stated in some rows and not others, as once, few, many or a class when expanded.

clone size: once
CDR3 length: 15
D gene: .
J gene: TRBJ2-1
V gene: TRBV5-1
CDR3 protein: CASSLDRLSYNEQFF
CDR3 DNA: TGCGCCAGCAGCTTAGACAGGTTAAGCTACAATGAGCAGTTCTTC

clone size: .
CDR3 length: 17
D gene: TRBD1
J gene: TRBJ1-4
V gene: TRBV4-2
CDR3 protein: CASSQETPRTGFEKLFF
CDR3 DNA: TGTGCCAGCAGCCAAGAAACCCCGAGGACAGGGTTCGAAAAACTGTTTTTT

clone size: .
CDR3 length: 16
D gene: TRBD2
J gene: TRBJ2-3
V gene: TRBV7-9
CDR3 protein: CASSLAGGGATDTQYF
CDR3 DNA: TGTGCCAGCAGCTTAGCGGGCGGGGGGGCGACAGATACGCAGTATTTT

clone size: .
CDR3 length: 13
D gene: TRBD2
J gene: TRBJ2-1
V gene: TRBV25-1
CDR3 protein: CASRTSGGNEQFF
CDR3 DNA: TGTGCCAGCAGGACTAGCGGGGGGAATGAGCAGTTCTTC

clone size: few
CDR3 length: 16
D gene: TRBD1
J gene: TRBJ2-7
V gene: TRBV5-6
CDR3 protein: CASSLGPTGDNHEQYF
CDR3 DNA: TGTGCCAGCAGCTTGGGGCCGACAGGGGATAACCACGAGCAGTACTTC

clone size: .
CDR3 length: 14
D gene: TRBD1
J gene: TRBJ1-5
V gene: TRBV10-3
CDR3 protein: CAIGPTGGGQPQHF
CDR3 DNA: TGTGCCATCGGCCCTACAGGGGGCGGACAGCCCCAGCATTTT

clone size: .
CDR3 length: 13
D gene: .
J gene: TRBJ2-1
V gene: TRBV6-6
CDR3 protein: CASSPGQNNEQFF
CDR3 DNA: TGTGCCAGCAGTCCAGGTCAGAACAATGAGCAGTTCTTC

clone size: .
CDR3 length: 14
D gene: TRBD1
J gene: TRBJ2-7
V gene: TRBV7-9
CDR3 protein: CASSSGTGGSEQYF
CDR3 DNA: TGTGCCAGCAGCTCCGGGACAGGGGGTTCCGAGCAGTACTTC

clone size: .
CDR3 length: 15
D gene: TRBD1
J gene: TRBJ1-1
V gene: TRBV5-1
CDR3 protein: CASSLGQGGNTEAFF
CDR3 DNA: TGCGCCAGCAGCTTGGGGCAGGGGGGGAACACTGAAGCTTTCTTT

clone size: few
CDR3 length: 17
D gene: .
J gene: TRBJ1-2
V gene: TRBV27
CDR3 protein: CASSTALQGRAFYGYTF
CDR3 DNA: TGTGCCAGCAGTACCGCACTACAGGGAAGGGCCTTCTATGGCTACACCTTC

clone size: .
CDR3 length: 14
D gene: TRBD2
J gene: TRBJ2-3
V gene: TRBV5-4
CDR3 protein: CASSFGGGSDTQYF
CDR3 DNA: TGTGCCAGCAGCTTTGGGGGGGGGTCAGATACGCAGTATTTT

clone size: few
CDR3 length: 14
D gene: .
J gene: TRBJ1-1
V gene: TRBV6-6
CDR3 protein: CASSYPSWNTEAFF
CDR3 DNA: TGTGCCAGCAGTTACCCCTCCTGGAACACTGAAGCTTTCTTT

clone size: .
CDR3 length: 13
D gene: .
J gene: TRBJ1-2
V gene: TRBV6-6
CDR3 protein: CASSLREDYGYTF
CDR3 DNA: TGTGCCAGCAGTTTACGGGAGGACTATGGCTACACCTTC

clone size: once
CDR3 length: 18
D gene: TRBD1
J gene: TRBJ1-1
V gene: TRBV6-1
CDR3 protein: CASSEASPGGVLDTEAFF
CDR3 DNA: TGTGCCAGCAGTGAAGCGTCGCCAGGGGGCGTGTTGGACACTGAAGCTTTCTTT

clone size: .
CDR3 length: 16
D gene: TRBD2
J gene: TRBJ2-3
V gene: TRBV9
CDR3 protein: CASSVAPSGGGDTQYF
CDR3 DNA: TGTGCCAGCAGCGTAGCCCCTAGCGGGGGTGGAGATACGCAGTATTTT

clone size: .
CDR3 length: 13
D gene: .
J gene: TRBJ2-3
V gene: TRBV7-9
CDR3 protein: CASSPLRGDTQYF
CDR3 DNA: TGTGCCAGCAGCCCCCTTCGGGGAGATACGCAGTATTTT

clone size: .
CDR3 length: 13
D gene: TRBD1
J gene: TRBJ2-1
V gene: TRBV19
CDR3 protein: CATGQGFLDEQFF
CDR3 DNA: TGTGCCACGGGACAGGGGTTTTTGGATGAGCAGTTCTTC

clone size: .
CDR3 length: 12
D gene: .
J gene: TRBJ2-7
V gene: TRBV6-6
CDR3 protein: CASSLEGGEQYF
CDR3 DNA: TGTGCCAGCAGTTTGGAGGGGGGGGAGCAGTACTTC

clone size: .
CDR3 length: 15
D gene: .
J gene: TRBJ1-2
V gene: TRBV6-6
CDR3 protein: CASSYWGGRDYGYTF
CDR3 DNA: TGTGCCAGCAGTTACTGGGGAGGGAGGGACTATGGCTACACCTTC

clone size: .
CDR3 length: 14
D gene: TRBD1
J gene: TRBJ2-3
V gene: TRBV5-1
CDR3 protein: CASSQGQGTDTQYF
CDR3 DNA: TGCGCCAGCAGCCAGGGACAGGGGACAGATACGCAGTATTTT

clone size: .
CDR3 length: 14
D gene: .
J gene: TRBJ1-1
V gene: TRBV28
CDR3 protein: CASRIGTPNTEAFF
CDR3 DNA: TGTGCCAGCAGGATCGGGACACCAAACACTGAAGCTTTCTTT

clone size: .
CDR3 length: 14
D gene: .
J gene: TRBJ2-7
V gene: TRBV27
CDR3 protein: CASSPTEPTYEQYF
CDR3 DNA: TGTGCCAGCAGTCCGACAGAGCCGACCTACGAGCAGTACTTC

clone size: .
CDR3 length: 13
D gene: .
J gene: TRBJ1-2
V gene: TRBV25-1
CDR3 protein: CASSGLREGGYTF
CDR3 DNA: TGTGCCAGCAGTGGCCTCCGGGAGGGCGGCTACACCTTC

clone size: .
CDR3 length: 17
D gene: TRBD1
J gene: TRBJ2-7
V gene: TRBV9
CDR3 protein: CASSATPGTGASYEQYF
CDR3 DNA: TGTGCCAGCAGCGCCACCCCAGGGACAGGGGCCTCCTACGAGCAGTACTTC

clone size: .
CDR3 length: 18
D gene: TRBD2
J gene: TRBJ2-3
V gene: TRBV4-1
CDR3 protein: CASSQDLLAGGRTDTQYF
CDR3 DNA: TGCGCCAGCAGCCAAGATCTGTTAGCGGGGGGCCGCACAGATACGCAGTATTTT

clone size: .
CDR3 length: 13
D gene: .
J gene: TRBJ2-7
V gene: TRBV9
CDR3 protein: CASSAAAQGEQYF
CDR3 DNA: TGTGCCAGCAGCGCTGCTGCACAGGGCGAGCAGTACTTC

clone size: .
CDR3 length: 15
D gene: .
J gene: TRBJ2-5
V gene: TRBV15
CDR3 protein: CATSRDRGLGETQYF
CDR3 DNA: TGTGCCACCAGCAGAGATCGGGGGTTGGGAGAGACCCAGTACTTC

clone size: .
CDR3 length: 14
D gene: .
J gene: TRBJ2-3
V gene: TRBV6-5
CDR3 protein: CASSLLSSTDTQYF
CDR3 DNA: TGTGCCAGCAGCCTTTTGTCCAGCACAGATACGCAGTATTTT

clone size: .
CDR3 length: 17
D gene: TRBD2
J gene: TRBJ2-7
V gene: TRBV4-2
CDR3 protein: CASSQRGLAGAGDEQYF
CDR3 DNA: TGTGCCAGCAGCCAGAGGGGACTAGCGGGGGCCGGGGACGAGCAGTACTTC

clone size: .
CDR3 length: 14
D gene: .
J gene: TRBJ1-5
V gene: TRBV2
CDR3 protein: CASRGQSSNQPQHF
CDR3 DNA: TGTGCCAGCAGAGGACAGTCAAGCAATCAGCCCCAGCATTTT

clone size: .
CDR3 length: 15
D gene: TRBD2
J gene: TRBJ2-7
V gene: TRBV6-5
CDR3 protein: CASSLSGGISYEQYF
CDR3 DNA: TGTGCCAGCAGTCTTAGCGGGGGGATCTCCTACGAGCAGTACTTC

clone size: once
CDR3 length: 14
D gene: .
J gene: TRBJ1-3
V gene: TRBV19
CDR3 protein: CASTGPNPGNTIYF
CDR3 DNA: TGTGCCAGTACAGGGCCGAACCCCGGAAACACCATATATTTT

clone size: .
CDR3 length: 16
D gene: .
J gene: TRBJ2-2
V gene: TRBV7-6
CDR3 protein: CASSLGPGANTGELFF
CDR3 DNA: TGTGCCAGCAGCTTAGGGCCCGGGGCGAACACCGGGGAGCTGTTTTTT

clone size: .
CDR3 length: 15
D gene: .
J gene: TRBJ2-5
V gene: TRBV7-2
CDR3 protein: CASSLIPGGGRTQYF
CDR3 DNA: TGTGCCAGCAGTCTTATTCCGGGAGGGGGCCGGACCCAGTACTTC

clone size: few
CDR3 length: 14
D gene: .
J gene: TRBJ1-3
V gene: TRBV30
CDR3 protein: CAWSVWGAGNTIYF
CDR3 DNA: TGTGCCTGGAGTGTCTGGGGGGCTGGAAACACCATATATTTT

clone size: .
CDR3 length: 13
D gene: TRBD2
J gene: TRBJ2-7
V gene: TRBV7-2
CDR3 protein: CASSPGGGRGQYF
CDR3 DNA: TGTGCCAGCAGCCCCGGGGGGGGCAGAGGGCAGTACTTC